This record looks at one TCR beta chain sequence and its context. Its antigen is unidentified. Trimming stripped 6 bases from V and 5 bases from J, with 12 bases between. CDR1 is DFQATT and CDR2 is SNEGSKA in the germline V gene (reference sequence). The CDR3 spans 12 residues. The data originate from a study of CD8+CD57+ T cells in acquired aplastic anemia. About the study: DNA recovered from sorted CD4+ and CD8+ cells had a mean of about 3 ug. CD4+ reads averaged approximately 9.9 million in healthy donors. Study observations and caveats: Patients and controls turned out to have approximately 29 CD8+ CDR3 sequences in common. Patients did not significantly differ from controls in CD8+ Simpson's diversity.

Profiling that covered TCR beta VDJ and CDR3 relied on genomic DNA as its template. Each CDR3 protein is one row after TCRdb ran MiXCR on the reads. This table has about 42,000 distinct CDR3 sequences, 68% appearing once. The source is a human donor in good health, serving as a control. The gene calls are TRBV20-1 and TRBJ2-3, with unresolved D. The sample comprised sorted CD4+, CD8+, or CD8+CD57+ T cells (not recorded which) from PBMCs. Written as DNA, the CDR3 is TGCAGTGCCTCCCGCAATCAAGATACGCAGTATTTT. Its translation is CSASRNQDTQYF.